This T cell receptor (beta chain) was captured by sequencing in a study of post-analysis software for immune sequencing data (dated by TCRdb to about 2015). The study in broad terms: The recorded disease courses included relapsing-remitting, secondary progressive and progressive-relapsing multiple sclerosis, and some patients had no subtype annotation. Patient repertoires were compared against roughly 10 previously published healthy control repertoires from donors aged about 6 to 26 years. A subset of samples was prepared in parallel using single-end sample barcoding, then pooled and co-amplified after Illumina adapter ligation. What the study reported, not specific to this receptor: Direct clustering with F measure revealed strong co-clustering of samples prepared in the same batch, which led to a batch-effect correction. Significantly lower normalized Chao1 diversity was found in multiple sclerosis patients than in controls, suggesting substantial peripheral T-cell clonal expansion. About 5 TRBV segments, including TRBV5-6, TRBV5-1 and TRBV20-1, were significantly more frequent in patients than controls. The control group was slightly older than the multiple sclerosis patient group.

The CDR3 sequence holds 16 residues, the cysteine and phenylalanine included. The only DNA kept is the CDR3, 48 bases in frame from the first base. The germline V gene yields MGHRA for CDR1 and YSYEKL for CDR2. Trimming takes 2 bases off V and 4 bases off J; junction bases not matched to a gene: 8. This clonotype was picked up many times. No antigen is known for it. No base quality information exists; no much larger clone differs at one position. TCR beta repertoires were profiled from peripheral blood of 13 young patients with multiple sclerosis to demonstrate the VDJtools post-analysis software. The multiple sclerosis patients were children and adolescents ranging in age from about 6 to 17 years. The method was PCR. The sample was run on an Illumina HiSeq 2500. Unique molecular identifiers were incorporated into TCR beta cDNA libraries to reduce PCR and sequencing biases. Per 1 to 10 million input T cells, some 500,000 cDNA molecules were obtained, such that each molecule approximated one T cell. The patient libraries were prepared and sequenced using the same protocol as the earlier healthy control dataset. Within a given batch, samples were prepared together, multiplexed and sequenced on the same HiSeq lane. Under the source paper's analysis protocol: Raw barcoded reads were processed with MIGEC, discarding single-read molecular identifier groups before consensus assembly and CDR3 extraction. VDJtools was used for post-analysis of the clonotype tables, with diversity normalized by down-sampling every dataset to the smallest sample size. Repertoire overlap clustering matched CDR3 amino acid but not nucleotide sequences to correct batch-related cross-sample contamination. Using fastp trimming at Q25 and MiXCR clonotype assembly, TCRdb reanalyzed the public sequencing data and kept in-frame beta chains. When rows share a CDR3 protein, they turn into one entry using the most common DNA and genes. Clone size and V and J calls follow TCRdb, not the original study. The table for this sample lists 820,000 or so distinct CDR3 sequences; roughly 50% of them were counted only once. The ten largest make up about 4.5% of the sample.

The chain is encoded by TRBV4-1 joined to TRBJ2-5, with 9 middle bases fitting TRBD1. Sequencing used blood. This receptor was identified in a girl under 18 with multiple sclerosis. The DNA sequence reads TGCGCCAGCAGCCAAAACACACAGGGGGCTGGAGAGACCCAGTACTTC. This translates into CASSQNTQGAGETQYF.